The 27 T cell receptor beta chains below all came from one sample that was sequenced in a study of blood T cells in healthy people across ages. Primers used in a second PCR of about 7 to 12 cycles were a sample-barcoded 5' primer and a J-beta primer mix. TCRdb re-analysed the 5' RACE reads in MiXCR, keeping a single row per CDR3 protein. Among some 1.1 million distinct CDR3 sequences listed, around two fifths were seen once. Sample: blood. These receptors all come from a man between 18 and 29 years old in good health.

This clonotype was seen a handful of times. CDR3 sequence reads: CASSSSTAKEGGYTF. As DNA, the CDR3 is TGTGCCAGCAGCTCCTCGACCGCCAAAGAGGGTGGCTACACCTTC. The V and J genes are TRBV4-2 and TRBJ1-2; D call uncertain. The germline V gene encodes CDR1 LGHNA and CDR2 YNFKEQ. The CDR3 contains 15 residues. The V and J ends lost 5 bases and 7 bases respectively, with 20 bases between them.

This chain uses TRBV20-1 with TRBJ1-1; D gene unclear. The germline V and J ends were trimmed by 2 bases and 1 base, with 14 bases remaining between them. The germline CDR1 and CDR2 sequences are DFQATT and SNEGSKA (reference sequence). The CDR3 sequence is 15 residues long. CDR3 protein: CSARSPLAKNTEAFF. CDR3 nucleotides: TGCAGTGCTAGAAGTCCCCTGGCCAAGAACACTGAAGCTTTCTTT.

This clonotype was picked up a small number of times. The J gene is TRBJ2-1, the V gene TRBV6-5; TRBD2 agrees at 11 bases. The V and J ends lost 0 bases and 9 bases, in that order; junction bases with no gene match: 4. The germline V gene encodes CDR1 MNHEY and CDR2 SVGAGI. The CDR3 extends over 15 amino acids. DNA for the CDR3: TGTGCCAGCAGTTACTCGACTAGCGGGGAGGGTGAGCAGTTCTTC. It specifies CASSYSTSGEGEQFF.

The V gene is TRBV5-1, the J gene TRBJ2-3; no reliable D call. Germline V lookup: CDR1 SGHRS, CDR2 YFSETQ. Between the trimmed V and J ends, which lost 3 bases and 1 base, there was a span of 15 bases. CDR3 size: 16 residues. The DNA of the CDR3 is TGCGCCAGCAGCTCACTGGTATCGTCTGGCACAGATACGCAGTATTTT. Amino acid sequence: CASSSLVSSGTDTQYF.

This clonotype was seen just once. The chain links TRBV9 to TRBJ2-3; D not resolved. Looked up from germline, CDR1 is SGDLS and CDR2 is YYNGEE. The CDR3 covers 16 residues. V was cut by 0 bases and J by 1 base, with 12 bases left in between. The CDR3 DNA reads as TGTGCCAGCAGCGTAGTTCCGGCTGGGGGCACAGATACGCAGTATTTT. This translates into CASSVVPAGGTDTQYF.

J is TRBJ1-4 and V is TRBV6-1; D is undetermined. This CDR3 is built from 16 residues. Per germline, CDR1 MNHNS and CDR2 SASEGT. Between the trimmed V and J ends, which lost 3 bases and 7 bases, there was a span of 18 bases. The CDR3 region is CASSEAARRISEKLFF. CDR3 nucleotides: TGTGCCAGCAGTGAGGCAGCGCGCCGAATTTCTGAAAAACTGTTTTTT.

This chain's CDR3 is CASSVGLAGGDTQYF. The DNA for the CDR3 is TGTGCCAGCAGCGTAGGTCTAGCGGGGGGAGATACGCAGTATTTT. This rearrangement joins TRBV9 to TRBJ2-3; 11 bases map to TRBD2. Per germline, CDR1 SGDLS and CDR2 YYNGEE. Germline trimming cut 0 bases from V and 5 bases from J; bases unmatched to any gene: 2. This CDR3 is 15 amino acids long.

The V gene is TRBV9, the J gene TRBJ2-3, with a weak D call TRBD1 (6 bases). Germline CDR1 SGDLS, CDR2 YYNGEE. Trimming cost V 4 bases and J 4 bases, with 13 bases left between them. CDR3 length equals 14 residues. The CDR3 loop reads CASSPWGQADTQYF. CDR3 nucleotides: TGTGCCAGCAGCCCGTGGGGGCAGGCAGATACGCAGTATTTT.

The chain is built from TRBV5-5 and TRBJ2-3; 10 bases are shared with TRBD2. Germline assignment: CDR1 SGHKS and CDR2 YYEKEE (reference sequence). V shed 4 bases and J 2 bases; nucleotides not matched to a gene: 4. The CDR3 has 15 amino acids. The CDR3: CASSTSGGVTDTQYF. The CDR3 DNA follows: TGTGCCAGCAGCACAAGCGGGGGGGTCACAGATACGCAGTATTTT.

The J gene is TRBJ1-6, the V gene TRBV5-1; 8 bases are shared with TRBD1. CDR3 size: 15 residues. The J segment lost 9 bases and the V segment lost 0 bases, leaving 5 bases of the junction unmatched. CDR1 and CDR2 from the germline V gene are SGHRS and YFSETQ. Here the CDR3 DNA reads TGCGCCAGCAGCTTGGAACAGGGGGAAAGTTCACCCCTCCACTTT. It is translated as CASSLEQGESSPLHF.

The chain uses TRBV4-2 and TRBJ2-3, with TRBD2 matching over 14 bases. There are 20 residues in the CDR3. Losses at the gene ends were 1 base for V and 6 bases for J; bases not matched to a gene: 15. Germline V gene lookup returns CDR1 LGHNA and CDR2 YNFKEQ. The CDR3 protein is CASSQVPGLAGGNTGDTQYF. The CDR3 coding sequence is TGTGCCAGCAGCCAAGTCCCCGGACTAGCGGGGGGAAACACAGGGGATACGCAGTATTTT.

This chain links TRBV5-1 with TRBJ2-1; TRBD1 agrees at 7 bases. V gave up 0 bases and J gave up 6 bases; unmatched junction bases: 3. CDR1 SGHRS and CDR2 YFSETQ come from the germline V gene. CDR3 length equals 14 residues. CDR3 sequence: CASSLGDRFNEQFF. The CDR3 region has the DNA TGCGCCAGCAGCTTGGGGGACAGATTCAATGAGCAGTTCTTC.

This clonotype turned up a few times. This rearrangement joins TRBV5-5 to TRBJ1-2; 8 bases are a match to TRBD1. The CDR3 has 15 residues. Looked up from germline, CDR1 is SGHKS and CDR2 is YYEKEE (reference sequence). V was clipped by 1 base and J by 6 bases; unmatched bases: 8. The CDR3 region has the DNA TGTGCCAGCAGCTTGTCTATGGCAGGGGGCGATGGCTACACCTTC. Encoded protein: CASSLSMAGGDGYTF.

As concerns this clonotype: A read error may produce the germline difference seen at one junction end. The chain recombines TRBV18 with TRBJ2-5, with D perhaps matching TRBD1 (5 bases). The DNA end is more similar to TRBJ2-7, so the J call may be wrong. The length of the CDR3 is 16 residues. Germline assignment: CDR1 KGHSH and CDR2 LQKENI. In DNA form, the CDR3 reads TGCGCCAGCTCACCACCATTGACAGTATCAACCTACGAGCAGTACTTC. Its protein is CASSPPLTVSTYEQYF.

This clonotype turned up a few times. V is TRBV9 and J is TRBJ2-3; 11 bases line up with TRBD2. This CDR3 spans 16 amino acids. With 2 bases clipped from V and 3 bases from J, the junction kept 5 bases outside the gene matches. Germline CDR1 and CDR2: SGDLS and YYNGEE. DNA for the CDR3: TGTGCCAGCAGCGTTAGCGGGGGGGCTTCGACAGATACGCAGTATTTT. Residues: CASSVSGGASTDTQYF.

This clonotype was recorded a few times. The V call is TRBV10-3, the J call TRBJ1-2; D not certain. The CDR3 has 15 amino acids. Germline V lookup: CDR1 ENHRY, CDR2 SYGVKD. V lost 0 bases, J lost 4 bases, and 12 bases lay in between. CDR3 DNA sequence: TGTGCCATCAGTGAGTCCGGGTTCATAGGCTATGGCTACACCTTC. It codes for CAISESGFIGYGYTF.

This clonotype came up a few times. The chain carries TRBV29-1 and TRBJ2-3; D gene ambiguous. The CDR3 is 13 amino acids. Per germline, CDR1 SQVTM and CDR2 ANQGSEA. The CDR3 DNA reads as TGCAACGTCGGCGGCCGAAGCACAGATACGCAGTATTTT. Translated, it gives CNVGGRSTDTQYF.

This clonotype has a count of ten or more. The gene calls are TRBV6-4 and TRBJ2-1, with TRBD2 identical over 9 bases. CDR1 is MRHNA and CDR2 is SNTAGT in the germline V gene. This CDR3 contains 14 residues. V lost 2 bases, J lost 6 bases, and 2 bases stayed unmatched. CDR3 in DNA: TGTGCCAGCAGTGACGCGCGGGGGGGCAATGAGCAGTTCTTC. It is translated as CASSDARGGNEQFF.

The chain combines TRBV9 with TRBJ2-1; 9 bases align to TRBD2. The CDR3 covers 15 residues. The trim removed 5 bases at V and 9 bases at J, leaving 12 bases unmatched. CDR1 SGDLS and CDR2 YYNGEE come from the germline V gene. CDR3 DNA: TGTGCCAGCAGTCCCGGCGGGGGGGCATATACTGAGCAGTTCTTC. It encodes CASSPGGGAYTEQFF.

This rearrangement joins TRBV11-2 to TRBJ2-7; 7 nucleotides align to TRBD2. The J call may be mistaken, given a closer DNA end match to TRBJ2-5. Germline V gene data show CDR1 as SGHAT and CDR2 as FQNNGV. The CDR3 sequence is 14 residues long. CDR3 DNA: TGTGCCAGCAGCTTAGGCAGGGAGGGGGAGACCCAGTACTTC. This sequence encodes CASSLGREGETQYF.

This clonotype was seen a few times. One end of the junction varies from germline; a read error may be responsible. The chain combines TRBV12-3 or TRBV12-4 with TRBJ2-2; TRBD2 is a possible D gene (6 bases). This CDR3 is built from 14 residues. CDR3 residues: CASSLGLASGELFF. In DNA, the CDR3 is TGTGCCAGCAGTTTGGGGCTAGCGTCCGGAGAGCTGTTTTTT.

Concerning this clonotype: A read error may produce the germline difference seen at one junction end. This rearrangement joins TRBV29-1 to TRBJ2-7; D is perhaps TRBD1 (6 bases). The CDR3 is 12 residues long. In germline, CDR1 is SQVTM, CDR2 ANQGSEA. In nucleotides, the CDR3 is TGCAGCCCCGCAGGGGTTTGGTACGGGCAGTACTTC. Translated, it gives CSPAGVWYGQYF.

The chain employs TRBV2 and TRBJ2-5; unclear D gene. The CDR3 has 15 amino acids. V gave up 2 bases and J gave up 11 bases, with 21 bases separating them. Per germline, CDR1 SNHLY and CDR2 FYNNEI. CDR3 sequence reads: CASSESLLRYNEQYF. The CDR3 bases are TGTGCCAGCAGTGAATCGCTACTCAGATACAATGAGCAGTACTTC.

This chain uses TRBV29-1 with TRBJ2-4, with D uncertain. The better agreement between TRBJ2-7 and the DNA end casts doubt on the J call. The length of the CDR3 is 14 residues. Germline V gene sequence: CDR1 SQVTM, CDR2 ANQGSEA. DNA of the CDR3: TGCAGCGTTGAAGAAGCAGGAGCGAGAACCGAGCAGTACTTC. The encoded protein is CSVEEAGARTEQYF.

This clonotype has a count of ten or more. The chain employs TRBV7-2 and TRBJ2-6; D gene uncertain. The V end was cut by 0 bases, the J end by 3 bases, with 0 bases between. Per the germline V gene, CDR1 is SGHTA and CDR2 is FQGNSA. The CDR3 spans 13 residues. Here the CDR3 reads CASSLAGANVLTF. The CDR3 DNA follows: TGTGCCAGCAGCTTAGCTGGGGCCAACGTCCTGACTTTC. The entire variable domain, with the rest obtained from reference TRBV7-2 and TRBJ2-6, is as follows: GAGVSQSPSNKVTEKGKDVELRCDPISGHTALYWYRQSLGQGLEFLIYFQGNSAPDKSGLPSDRFSAERTGGSVSTLTIQRTQQEDSAVYLCASSLAGANVLTFGAGSRLTVL.

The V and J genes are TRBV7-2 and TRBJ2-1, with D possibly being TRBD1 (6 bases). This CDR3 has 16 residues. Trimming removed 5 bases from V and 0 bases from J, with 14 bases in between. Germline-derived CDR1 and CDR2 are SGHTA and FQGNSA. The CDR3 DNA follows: TGTGCCAGCAGCCTAGGACAGCCAACCTCCTACAATGAGCAGTTCTTC. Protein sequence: CASSLGQPTSYNEQFF. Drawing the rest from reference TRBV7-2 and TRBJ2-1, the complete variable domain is GAGVSQSPSNKVTEKGKDVELRCDPISGHTALYWYRQSLGQGLEFLIYFQGNSAPDKSGLPSDRFSAERTGGSVSTLTIQRTQQEDSAVYLCASSLGQPTSYNEQFFGPGTRLTVL.

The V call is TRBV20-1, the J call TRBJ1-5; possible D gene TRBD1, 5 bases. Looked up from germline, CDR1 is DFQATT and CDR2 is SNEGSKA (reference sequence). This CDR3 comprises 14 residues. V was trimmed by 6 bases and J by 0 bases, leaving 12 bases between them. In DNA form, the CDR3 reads TGCAGTGCCATACAGGTACTTAGCAATCAGCCCCAGCATTTT. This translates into CSAIQVLSNQPQHF.